The T cell receptor (beta chain) under discussion was sequenced for a study of blood T cells in healthy people across ages. This clonotype was found a few times. Using a J-beta primer mix together with a sample-barcoded 5' primer, a second PCR was run for roughly 7 to 12 cycles. TCRdb called the 5' RACE reads again in MiXCR, with one record for every CDR3 protein. This sample has 800,000 to 1,300,000 distinct CDR3 sequences, with under 30% found just once. Researchers collected ten milliliters of peripheral blood from every single donor. The CDR3 runs 17 residues. J was trimmed by 5 bases and V by 1 base; bases with no gene match: 12. Germline CDR1 SGHAT, CDR2 FQNNGV. These data also featured in a second study, about T cells of mothers and their children. That source reports: The study sampled a few healthy Caucasian mothers and their six children. Using the M1S primer, the second PCR added sample barcodes along with 2-4 random nucleotides. It was related mother-child pairs that showed slightly higher overlap than unrelated pairs, without reaching significance.

The receptor was isolated from a girl aged 2 to 10 in good health. This sequence joins TRBV11-2 and TRBJ2-5, with 8 nucleotides matching TRBD1. Material for sequencing was blood. DNA of the CDR3: TGTGCCAGCAGCTTAGCTTCCGGACAGGGCGTAGAGGAGACCCAGTACTTC. Protein: CASSLASGQGVEETQYF.